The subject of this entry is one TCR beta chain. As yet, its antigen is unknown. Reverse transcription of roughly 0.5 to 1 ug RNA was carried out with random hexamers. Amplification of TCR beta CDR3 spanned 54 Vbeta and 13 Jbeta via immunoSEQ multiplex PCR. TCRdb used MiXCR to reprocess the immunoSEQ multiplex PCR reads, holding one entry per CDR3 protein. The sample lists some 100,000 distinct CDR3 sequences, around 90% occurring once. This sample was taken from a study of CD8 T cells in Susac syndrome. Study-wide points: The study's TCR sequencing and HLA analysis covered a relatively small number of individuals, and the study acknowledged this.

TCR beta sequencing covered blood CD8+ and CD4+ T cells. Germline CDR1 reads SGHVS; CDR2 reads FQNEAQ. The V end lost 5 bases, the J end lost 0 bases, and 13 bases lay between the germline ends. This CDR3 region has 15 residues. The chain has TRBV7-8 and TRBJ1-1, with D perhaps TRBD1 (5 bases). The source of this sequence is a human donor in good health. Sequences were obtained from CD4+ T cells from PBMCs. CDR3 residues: CASSRREGMNTEAFF. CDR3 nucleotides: TGTGCCAGCAGCCGCCGGGAGGGGATGAACACTGAAGCTTTCTTT.